These 22 T cell receptor beta chains share one sample of origin, sequenced in a study of Graves' ophthalmopathy and Graves' hyperthyroidism (dated 2018 in TCRdb). The reads were generated on an Illumina HiSeq 2000. For repertoire sequencing, TCR beta CDR3 regions were amplified from RNA transcripts. The first round was an RT-PCR using HTBI primers with the Qiagen OneStep RT-PCR kit, and this first round was followed by a second-round multiplex PCR, then size selection and purification. The public reads were run again by TCRdb, first through fastp at Q25 and then through MiXCR, and only productive beta chains were kept. Identical CDR3 protein sequences are pooled into one entry, listed with their most common genes and DNA. Within this sample are approximately 410,000 distinct CDR3 sequences, with about 16% of them counted one time only. Together, the top ten hold roughly 7% of the sample. What was sequenced was peripheral blood. The receptors were gathered from a young woman with stable Graves' hyperthyroidism. Donor details come from another sample of the same person, matched by shared clones.

This clonotype was seen many times. The genes are TRBV6-2 or TRBV6-3 and TRBJ2-7; 9 bases fit TRBD2. Germline lookup yields CDR1 MNHEY and CDR2 SVGEGT. The J segment lost 0 bases and the V segment lost 2 bases, leaving 5 bases of the junction unmatched. This CDR3 has 16 amino acids. CDR3 coding DNA: TGTGCCAGCAGTTACCCCCTAGCGGGGTACTCCTACGAGCAGTACTTC. It encodes CASSYPLAGYSYEQYF.

On this clonotype itself: Since the CDR3 does not end with the conserved phenylalanine or tryptophan, this likely comes from a read error. The J gene is TRBJ1-1, the V gene TRBV18; D gene uncertain. The V gene lost 2 bases and the J gene lost 2 bases, with 6 bases spanning the gap. Germline assignment: CDR1 KGHSH and CDR2 LQKENI. CDR3 length equals 13 residues. The DNA of the CDR3 is TGTGCCAGCTCACCATGGGAAAACACTGAAGCTTTCTAT. Its protein product is CASSPWENTEAFY.

This clonotype was detected many times. The chain combines TRBV20-1 with TRBJ2-7, with TRBD1 matching 7 bases. V shed 4 bases and J 5 bases; nucleotides not matched to a gene: 14. The CDR3 has 15 residues. The germline CDR1 and CDR2 sequences are DFQATT and SNEGSKA (reference sequence). CDR3 loop: CSAKPRDSPFHEQYF. Here the CDR3 DNA reads TGCAGTGCTAAGCCAAGGGACAGTCCCTTCCACGAGCAGTACTTC.

This clonotype was counted many times. The genes are TRBV5-1 and TRBJ1-1, with 8 bases aligning to TRBD1. The CDR3 has 15 residues. V shed 6 bases and J 2 bases; nucleotides not matched to a gene: 9. Per germline, CDR1 SGHRS and CDR2 YFSETQ. CDR3: CASNRQGRVNTEAFF. The CDR3 nucleotides read TGCGCCAGCAACCGACAGGGGAGGGTAAACACTGAAGCTTTCTTT. Full variable domain (outside the CDR3, taken from reference TRBV5-1 and TRBJ1-1): KAGVTQTPRYLIKTRGQQVTLSCSPISGHRSVSWYQQTPGQGLQFLFEYFSETQRNKGNFPGRFSGRQFSNSRSEMNVSTLELGDSALYLCASNRQGRVNTEAFFGQGTRLTVV.

CDR3 amino acids: CSAGYLGQLNTEAFF. Written as DNA, the CDR3 is TGCAGTGCTGGATACCTGGGACAGTTGAACACTGAAGCTTTCTTT. The J gene is TRBJ1-1, the V gene TRBV20-1, with 7 bases identical to TRBD1. The CDR3 extends over 15 amino acids. From germline, CDR1 is DFQATT and CDR2 SNEGSKA (reference sequence). J lost 0 bases, V lost 5 bases, and 9 bases had no gene match.

This clonotype was recorded at least ten times. The chain uses TRBV2 and TRBJ2-5; D uncertain. The ends were cut back, 7 bases at V and 6 bases at J, with 15 bases in the middle. Germline CDR1 is SNHLY and CDR2 is FYNNEI. The CDR3 consists of 13 residues. This chain's CDR3 is CASMDGVSKTQYF. The DNA of the CDR3 is TGTGCCAGCATGGACGGTGTTTCGAAGACCCAGTACTTC.

This clonotype was counted many times. The chain has TRBV7-8 and TRBJ1-5; weak D call: TRBD1 (5 bases). The CDR3 is made up of 14 amino acids. V was trimmed by 6 bases and J by 5 bases, leaving 14 bases between them. Germline CDR1 and CDR2: SGHVS and FQNEAQ. As DNA, the CDR3 is TGTGCCAGCAGTCCAGGGTTCCAATATCAGCCCCAGCATTTT. Translating gives CASSPGFQYQPQHF.

At least ten counts were recorded for this clonotype. The rearrangement links TRBV29-1 to TRBJ2-5; TRBD2 might be the D (7 bases). Looked up from germline, CDR1 is SQVTM and CDR2 is ANQGSEA. The CDR3 is 16 residues long. Between the trimmed V and J ends, which lost 1 base and 4 bases, there was a span of 19 bases. The CDR3 spells CSVEAVGGGALETQYF. The CDR3 DNA reads as TGCAGCGTTGAAGCAGTAGGAGGGGGGGCTCTAGAGACCCAGTACTTC.

This clonotype was picked up many times. The chain links TRBV2 to TRBJ1-2, with 7 bases fitting TRBD1. The germline V gene encodes CDR1 SNHLY and CDR2 FYNNEI. The ends lost 1 base at V and 4 bases at J; junction bases unmatched: 18. The CDR3 runs 19 residues. As DNA, the CDR3 is TGTGCCAGCAGTGAAGGGAAAGGGGCCAGGGGGGGAATAAGCTATGGCTACACCTTC. Translated: CASSEGKGARGGISYGYTF.

This clonotype has a count of ten or more. This chain connects TRBV6-2 or TRBV6-3 to TRBJ1-1; TRBD1 aligns across 8 bases. The germline V gene encodes CDR1 MNHEY and CDR2 SVGEGT. The CDR3 extends over 13 amino acids. Trimming removed 5 bases from V and 4 bases from J; junction bases left unmatched: 3. The chain's CDR3 is CASSRQGATEAFF. The CDR3 nucleotides read TGTGCCAGCAGTCGTCAGGGGGCCACTGAAGCTTTCTTT.

In its sample, this clonotype was seen many times. The CDR3 protein is CASRGTDGNQPQHF. CDR3 nucleotide sequence: TGTGCCAGTAGGGGAACCGATGGCAATCAGCCCCAGCATTTT. The rearrangement links TRBV19 to TRBJ1-5, with unresolved D. CDR3 size: 14 residues. Germline CDR1 and CDR2: LNHDA and SQIVND (reference sequence). V was pared by 6 bases and J by 2 bases, with 11 bases between.

The V call is TRBV7-9, the J call TRBJ2-7, with 10 bases lining up with TRBD1. CDR3 size: 14 residues. CDR1 is SEHNR, CDR2 FQNEAQ, per germline (reference sequence). Trimming removed 4 bases from V and 5 bases from J; junction bases left unmatched: 5. CDR3 coding DNA: TGTGCCAGCAGCTCGGACAGGGGGTACAACGAGCAGTACTTC. It yields the protein CASSSDRGYNEQYF.

This clonotype occurred many times. CDR3 DNA sequence: TGTGCCAGCAGTTCCGGATGGGCGGGCACTGAAGCTTTCTTT. It is translated as CASSSGWAGTEAFF. The chain joins TRBV6-2 or TRBV6-3 to TRBJ1-1; no clear D. The CDR3 runs to 14 residues. V dropped 4 bases and J dropped 4 bases, with 13 bases sitting between them. From germline, CDR1 is MNHEY and CDR2 SVGEGT.

This clonotype occurred many times. V gene TRBV24-1 combines with J gene TRBJ2-5, with D unclear. There are 15 residues in the CDR3. Trimming shortened V by 3 bases and J by 1 base, and 11 bases separated the two germline ends. CDR1 is KGHDR, CDR2 SFDVKD, per germline. The CDR3: CATSDPRRAQETQYF. CDR3 sequence (DNA): TGTGCCACCAGTGATCCCAGACGGGCCCAAGAGACCCAGTACTTC.

A few counts support this clonotype. The gene calls are TRBV5-1 and TRBJ2-5; D is uncertain. The germline V gene encodes CDR1 SGHRS and CDR2 YFSETQ. CDR3 length equals 11 residues. V shed 3 bases and J shed 5 bases, with 5 bases lying between them. The CDR3 DNA sequence: TGCGCCAGCAGCTCGCACGAGACCCAGTACTTC. Translated: CASSSHETQYF. Full variable domain (remainder filled in from reference TRBV5-1 and TRBJ2-5): KAGVTQTPRYLIKTRGQQVTLSCSPISGHRSVSWYQQTPGQGLQFLFEYFSETQRNKGNFPGRFSGRQFSNSRSEMNVSTLELGDSALYLCASSSHETQYFGPGTRLLVL.

This clonotype was recorded many times. The rearrangement uses TRBV11-2 and TRBJ2-2; TRBD1 or TRBD2 may be the D gene (5 bases each). The CDR3 consists of 18 residues. V dropped 5 bases and J dropped 6 bases, with 25 bases sitting between them. The germline V gene has CDR1 SGHAT and CDR2 FQNNGV. CDR3 sequence: CASSPEFRDLKRSGELFF. Written as DNA, the CDR3 is TGTGCCAGCAGCCCAGAATTCCGGGACCTCAAAAGGTCCGGGGAGCTGTTTTTT.

This clonotype was seen many times. CDR3: CASSIGAGTTYEQYF. The CDR3, as DNA: TGTGCCAGTAGTATAGGGGCGGGGACCACCTACGAGCAGTACTTC. V usage is TRBV19 and J usage is TRBJ2-7, with a tentative D call TRBD2 (6 bases). The CDR3 runs 15 residues. V was clipped by 1 base and J by 2 bases, with 12 bases between them. The germline V gene has CDR1 LNHDA and CDR2 SQIVND (reference sequence).

J is TRBJ2-7 and V is TRBV15, with TRBD1 identical over 10 bases. The germline gives CDR1 LNHNV, CDR2 YYDKDF (reference sequence). The ends lost 5 bases at V and 0 bases at J; junction bases unmatched: 1. CDR3 length: 14 amino acids. The CDR3 here is CATSGTGVSYEQYF. CDR3 DNA: TGTGCCACCAGCGGGACAGGGGTCTCCTACGAGCAGTACTTC.

This clonotype has only a few counts. The V gene is TRBV24-1, the J gene TRBJ2-1; 9 positions match TRBD2. The V gene end was trimmed by 1 base and the J gene end by 3 bases; junction bases not matched to a gene: 3. Germline V gene data show CDR1 as KGHDR and CDR2 as SFDVKD. The CDR3 has 16 residues. The CDR3 DNA is TGTGCCACCAGTGATTTCGCTAGCGGGGACTACAATGAGCAGTTCTTC. Protein sequence: CATSDFASGDYNEQFF.

This clonotype occurred many times. This chain links TRBV6-2 or TRBV6-3 with TRBJ2-7; no clear D. Trimming pared 5 bases from V and 3 bases from J, leaving 8 bases between. CDR3 length equals 12 residues. Looked up from germline, CDR1 is MNHEY and CDR2 is SVGEGT. CDR3: CASSLVFYEQYF. The CDR3 DNA reads TGTGCCAGCAGTCTCGTATTCTACGAGCAGTACTTC.

At least ten counts were recorded for this clonotype. This chain links TRBV7-8 with TRBJ1-2, with 10 bases identical to TRBD1. The trim removed 1 base at V and 6 bases at J, leaving 2 bases unmatched. The CDR3 contains 14 residues. Germline V lookup: CDR1 SGHVS, CDR2 FQNEAQ. The CDR3 bases are TGTGCCAGCAGCTTAGGGACAGGGGGAGATGGCTACACCTTC. Translation: CASSLGTGGDGYTF. The whole variable domain, remainder taken from reference TRBV7-8 and TRBJ1-2, is GAGVSQSPRYKVAKRGQDVALRCDPISGHVSLFWYQQALGQGPEFLTYFQNEAQLDKSGLPSDRFFAERPEGSVSTLKIQRTQQEDSAVYLCASSLGTGGDGYTFGSGTRLTVV.

The rearrangement uses TRBV19 and TRBJ1-2; D is ambiguous. Trimming cost V 7 bases and J 5 bases, with 17 bases left between them. The CDR3 spans 14 residues. CDR1 and CDR2 (germline): LNHDA, SQIVND (reference sequence). The CDR3 DNA follows: TGTGCCAGTAATGCGGACCAAACCGAATATGGCTACACCTTC. Translation gives CASNADQTEYGYTF.